Listed below are T cell receptor beta chains from one sample, sequenced in a study of blood T cell repertoires in COVID-19. Method: immunoSEQ multiplex PCR; TCRdb's copy keeps in-frame clones and lacks some. Found here are approximately 30,000 clones, about nine tenths of them singletons; the top ten hold roughly 1%. Specimen: peripheral blood. The origin of the receptors is a man aged 65-85 years with active or convalescent COVID-19. Both conserved end residues are part of each CDR3. Each record gives: clone size, D gene, J gene, V gene, CDR3 protein, CDR3 DNA. A D gene is named only where the DNA matches it firmly. Clone sizes are given selectively: once, few, many, or a class where the clone is expanded.

.,TRBD2,TRBJ2-7,TRBV25-1,CASSEWGGPRSYEQYF,TGTGCCAGCAGTGAATGGGGGGGACCCAGGTCCTACGAGCAGTACTTC
.,.,TRBJ1-1,TRBV4-2,CASSQGGRQAEAFF,TGTGCCAGCAGCCAAGGGGGGAGGCAGGCTGAAGCTTTCTTT
.,.,TRBJ2-7,TRBV6-5,CASKSEGHWPSNEYF,TGTGCCAGCAAGAGTGAGGGACACTGGCCTTCCAATGAGTACTTC
.,.,TRBJ2-7,TRBV5-6,CASRAGQFYEQYF,TGTGCCAGCAGGGCGGGACAGTTCTACGAGCAGTACTTC
.,.,TRBJ2-1,TRBV6-5,CASRADNEQFF,TGTGCCAGCAGGGCAGACAATGAGCAGTTCTTC
few,TRBD1,TRBJ1-4,TRBV5-1,CASSLVGTDNEKLFF,TGCGCCAGCAGCTTGGTGGGGACAGATAATGAAAAACTGTTTTTT
.,.,TRBJ1-2,TRBV5-1,CASSLAGGDYGYTF,TGCGCCAGCAGCTTGGCCGGAGGTGACTATGGCTACACCTTC
.,.,TRBJ1-2,TRBV27,CASSLFSHYGYTF,TGTGCCAGCAGTCTCTTCTCCCACTATGGCTACACCTTC
.,TRBD2,TRBJ2-1,TRBV29-1,CSVVTSGRSHYNEQFF,TGTAGCGTTGTGACTAGCGGGAGGTCACATTACAATGAGCAGTTCTTC
.,.,TRBJ1-5,TRBV28,CASSSGTRGVNQPQHF,TGTGCCAGCAGTTCGGGGACAAGGGGCGTCAATCAGCCCCAGCATTTT
.,.,TRBJ1-1,TRBV7-6,CASSPRTASNTEAFF,TGTGCCAGCAGCCCTCGGACAGCATCGAACACTGAAGCTTTCTTT
few,.,TRBJ2-3,TRBV28,CASSTPGTSTDTQYF,TGTGCCAGCAGTACTCCCGGGACTTCCACAGATACGCAGTATTTT
.,TRBD2,TRBJ2-3,TRBV4-1,CASSETSGMSDTQYF,TGCGCCAGCAGCGAAACTAGCGGGATGTCAGATACGCAGTATTTT
.,.,TRBJ1-1,TRBV28,CASSLGGGFNTEAFF,TGTGCCAGCAGCTTGGGGGGAGGGTTTAACACTGAAGCTTTCTTT
.,.,TRBJ2-7,TRBV6-5,CASRTQQSSYEQYF,TGTGCCAGCAGGACACAGCAGTCTTCCTACGAGCAGTACTTC
.,.,TRBJ1-1,TRBV2,CASIRSQVNTEAFF,TGTGCCAGCATCCGAAGTCAGGTTAACACTGAAGCTTTCTTT
.,TRBD1,TRBJ1-1,TRBV10-3,CAISESRDRGPEAFF,TGTGCCATCAGTGAGTCGAGGGACAGGGGGCCTGAAGCTTTCTTT
.,.,TRBJ2-6,TRBV27,CASSFGTGSGANVLTF,TGTGCCAGCAGTTTCGGAACAGGCTCTGGGGCCAACGTCCTGACTTTC
.,TRBD1,TRBJ1-2,TRBV6-5,CASRYGQELFRGYTF,TGTGCCAGCAGATACGGACAGGAGTTGTTCCGAGGCTACACCTTC
.,.,TRBJ1-5,TRBV9,CASSQGTNQPQHF,TGTGCCAGCAGCCAGGGCACCAATCAGCCCCAGCATTTT
.,TRBD2,TRBJ2-7,TRBV5-1,CASSFPGGVSGVSEQYF,TGCGCCAGCAGCTTCCCGGGAGGGGTGAGTGGTGTCAGCGAGCAGTACTTC
.,TRBD1,TRBJ1-4,TRBV5-1,CASRGQGTNEKLFF,TGCGCCAGCAGGGGACAGGGGACTAATGAAAAACTGTTTTTT
.,.,TRBJ2-1,TRBV27,CARAGTPNEQFF,TGTGCCAGGGCAGGGACTCCTAATGAGCAGTTCTTC
once,.,TRBJ2-7,TRBV6-5,CASSQGTSQYEQYF,TGTGCCAGCAGCCAGGGGACGAGCCAATACGAGCAGTACTTC
.,TRBD2,TRBJ2-7,TRBV7-9,CASSFPRGGTYEQYF,TGTGCCAGCAGCTTCCCCCGGGGGGGGACCTACGAGCAGTACTTC
.,.,TRBJ2-5,TRBV5-5,CASSLDRPATQYF,TGTGCCAGCAGCTTGGACAGGCCTGCGACCCAGTACTTC
.,.,TRBJ1-2,TRBV28,CASSRTGNWDYGYTF,TGTGCCAGCAGTCGCACAGGGAATTGGGACTATGGCTACACCTTC
.,.,TRBJ1-2,TRBV21-1,CASSKGFRVNYGYTF,TGTGCCAGCAGCAAAGGATTTCGGGTCAACTATGGCTACACCTTC
.,.,TRBJ2-3,TRBV19,CASKTGSTDTQYF,TGTGCCAGTAAGACAGGATCCACAGATACGCAGTATTTT
.,.,TRBJ1-6,TRBV14,CASSPGGNSPLHF,TGTGCCAGCAGCCCCGGGGGTAATTCACCCCTCCACTTT
.,.,TRBJ1-3,TRBV19,CASSIDRRGGGNTIYF,TGTGCCAGTAGTATAGACCGACGGGGTGGCGGAAACACCATATATTTT
once,.,TRBJ1-6,TRBV7-3,CASSPQGGGNSPLHF,TGTGCCAGCTCCCCCCAGGGTGGTGGGAATTCACCCCTCCACTTT
.,TRBD1,TRBJ1-2,TRBV7-9,CASSLIWDRGNYGYTF,TGTGCCAGCAGCTTAATATGGGACAGGGGTAACTATGGCTACACCTTC
.,TRBD2,TRBJ2-3,TRBV18,CASHTGTSNADTQYF,TGTGCCAGCCATACCGGGACTAGCAACGCAGATACGCAGTATTTT
.,.,TRBJ1-6,TRBV5-1,CASSLLGGRRLHF,TGCGCCAGCAGCCTTCTAGGGGGTCGTCGCCTCCACTTT
.,TRBD1,TRBJ1-6,TRBV5-4,CASSLGQPNSPLHF,TGTGCCAGCAGCCTGGGACAGCCGAATTCACCCCTCCACTTT
.,.,TRBJ2-7,TRBV11-3,CASSKGHGFYEQYF,TGTGCCAGCAGCAAGGGACACGGGTTCTACGAGCAGTACTTC
once,TRBD1,TRBJ1-4,TRBV29-1,CSVGGQGERKLFF,TGCAGCGTTGGGGGACAGGGTGAAAGAAAACTGTTTTTT
.,TRBD2,TRBJ2-2,TRBV11-2,CASSTRETGELFF,TGTGCCAGCAGCACGCGGGAGACCGGGGAGCTGTTTTTT
.,.,TRBJ1-3,TRBV28,CASSVISGNTIYF,TGTGCCAGTAGCGTCATCTCTGGAAACACCATATATTTT
.,.,TRBJ1-2,TRBV12-3/TRBV12-4,CASTLGTHYGYTF,TGTGCCAGCACCCTAGGGACACACTATGGCTACACCTTC
.,.,TRBJ1-2,TRBV7-2,CASRPAFQYGYTF,TGTGCCAGCAGGCCCGCTTTTCAGTATGGCTACACCTTC
.,.,TRBJ1-1,TRBV6-5,CASRALAAEAFF,TGTGCCAGCAGAGCCCTGGCGGCTGAAGCTTTCTTT
.,.,TRBJ1-3,TRBV11-2,CASSFPGNTIYF,TGTGCCAGCAGCTTCCCAGGAAACACCATATATTTT
.,TRBD2,TRBJ2-7,TRBV5-1,CASSLGASGGPSYEQYF,TGCGCCAGCAGCTTGGGGGCTTCGGGAGGGCCCTCCTACGAGCAGTACTTC
.,.,TRBJ1-4,TRBV18,CASSPSATNEKLFF,TGTGCCAGCTCACCCAGTGCAACTAATGAAAAACTGTTTTTT
once,.,TRBJ2-2,TRBV7-2,CASSRFRTVLRGELFF,TGTGCCAGCAGCCGCTTTAGGACAGTCCTACGCGGGGAGCTGTTTTTT
.,.,TRBJ1-1,TRBV7-2,CASSLYEGLNTEAFF,TGTGCCAGCAGCTTATATGAGGGATTGAACACTGAAGCTTTCTTT
.,TRBD1,TRBJ1-6,TRBV28,CASSPDRVGSPLHF,TGTGCCAGCAGCCCCGACAGGGTAGGGTCACCCCTCCACTTT
.,.,TRBJ2-7,TRBV14,CASSQPTREQYF,TGTGCCAGCAGCCAACCAACGCGGGAGCAGTACTTC
.,.,TRBJ1-2,TRBV29-1,CSVAPPINYGYTF,TGCAGCGTTGCCCCCCCCATTAACTATGGCTACACCTTC
.,.,TRBJ2-3,TRBV5-4,CASSLDGVYGLTDTQYF,TGTGCCAGCAGCTTGGATGGTGTATACGGTCTCACAGATACGCAGTATTTT
once,TRBD2,TRBJ2-1,TRBV9,CASSVAGGPSGEQFF,TGTGCCAGCAGCGTCGCGGGGGGCCCCAGCGGTGAGCAGTTCTTC
.,.,TRBJ1-2,TRBV9,CASSPSGEEYGYTF,TGTGCCAGCAGCCCTTCGGGGGAAGAGTATGGCTACACCTTC
once,TRBD1,TRBJ1-5,TRBV2,CASSRDRGNQPQHF,TGTGCCAGCAGCCGGGACAGGGGTAATCAGCCCCAGCATTTT